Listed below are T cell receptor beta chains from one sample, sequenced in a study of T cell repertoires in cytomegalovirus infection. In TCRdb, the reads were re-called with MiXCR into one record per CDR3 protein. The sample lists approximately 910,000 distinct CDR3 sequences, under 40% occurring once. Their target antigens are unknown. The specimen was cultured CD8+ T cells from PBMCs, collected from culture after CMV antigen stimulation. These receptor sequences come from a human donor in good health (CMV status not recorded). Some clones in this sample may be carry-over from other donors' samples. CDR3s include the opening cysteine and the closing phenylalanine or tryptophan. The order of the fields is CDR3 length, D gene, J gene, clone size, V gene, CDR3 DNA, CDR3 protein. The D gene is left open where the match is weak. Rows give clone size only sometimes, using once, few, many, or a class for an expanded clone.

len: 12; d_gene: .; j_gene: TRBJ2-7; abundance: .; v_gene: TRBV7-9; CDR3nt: TGTGCCAGCAGCTCCTTTGTATACGAGCAGTACTTC; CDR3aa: CASSSFVYEQYF
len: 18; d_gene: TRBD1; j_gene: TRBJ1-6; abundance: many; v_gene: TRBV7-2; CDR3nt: TGTGCCAGCAGTTTAGCCCCGGACAGGGCTTCCTATAATTCACCCCTCCACTTT; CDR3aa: CASSLAPDRASYNSPLHF
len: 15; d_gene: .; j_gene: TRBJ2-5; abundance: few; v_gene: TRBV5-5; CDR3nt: TGTGCCAGCAGCCTTGACAGAGCGTACCAAGAGACCCAGTACTTC; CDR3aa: CASSLDRAYQETQYF
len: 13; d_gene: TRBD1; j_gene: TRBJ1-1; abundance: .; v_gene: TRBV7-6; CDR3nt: TGTGCCAGCAGCAAGACAGGGAACGGTGAAGCTTTCTTT; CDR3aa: CASSKTGNGEAFF
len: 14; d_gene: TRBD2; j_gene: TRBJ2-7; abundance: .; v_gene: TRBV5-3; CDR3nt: TGTGCCTCTGGGGCCAGCGGGGGGCCCTACGAGCAGTACTTC; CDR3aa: CASGASGGPYEQYF
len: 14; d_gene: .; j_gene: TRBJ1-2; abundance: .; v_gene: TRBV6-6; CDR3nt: TGTGCCAGCAGTTACGTTCAGGGGAGGTCCGGCTACACCTTC; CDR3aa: CASSYVQGRSGYTF
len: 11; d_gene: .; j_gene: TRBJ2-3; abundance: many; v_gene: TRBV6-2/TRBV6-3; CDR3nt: TGTGCCAGCGGCCGGAGAGATACGCAGTATTTT; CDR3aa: CASGRRDTQYF
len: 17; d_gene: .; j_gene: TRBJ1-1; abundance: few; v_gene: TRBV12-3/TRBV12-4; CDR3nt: TGTGCCAGCAACCCAAGGGCATTACAAACAAGGAACACTGAAGCTTTCTTT; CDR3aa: CASNPRALQTRNTEAFF
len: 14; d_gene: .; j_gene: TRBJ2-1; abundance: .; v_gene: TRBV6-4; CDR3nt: TGTGCCAGCAGTGACTCCATTGGGGTATCAGAGCAGTTCTTC; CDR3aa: CASSDSIGVSEQFF
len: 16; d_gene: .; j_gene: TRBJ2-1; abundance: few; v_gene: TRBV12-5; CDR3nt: TGTGCTAGTGGTTTGGTACTAGGGAGCAGCTACAATGAGCAGTTCTTC; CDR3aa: CASGLVLGSSYNEQFF
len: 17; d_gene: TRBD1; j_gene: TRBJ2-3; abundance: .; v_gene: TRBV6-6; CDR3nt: TGTGCCAGCAGTGCTTTCCCCGGGACAGGGAGCACAGATACGCAGTATTTT; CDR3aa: CASSAFPGTGSTDTQYF
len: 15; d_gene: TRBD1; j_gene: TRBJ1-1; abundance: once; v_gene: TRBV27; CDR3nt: TGTGCCAGCAGTAAGGGACAGTTCATGAACACTGAAGCTTTCTTT; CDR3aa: CASSKGQFMNTEAFF
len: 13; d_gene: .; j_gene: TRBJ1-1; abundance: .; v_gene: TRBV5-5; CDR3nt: TGTGCCAGCCGACGAGGGGAGAACACTGAAGCTTTCTTT; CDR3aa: CASRRGENTEAFF
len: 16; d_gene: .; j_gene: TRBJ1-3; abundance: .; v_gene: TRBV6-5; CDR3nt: TGTGCCAGCAGTTCTATCCAGGGCAGCTCTGGAAACACCATATATTTT; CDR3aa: CASSSIQGSSGNTIYF
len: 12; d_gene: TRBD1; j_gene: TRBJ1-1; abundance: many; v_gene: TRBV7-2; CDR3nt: TGTGCCAGCAGCTCCGGACAGGGTACAGCTTTCTTT; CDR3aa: CASSSGQGTAFF
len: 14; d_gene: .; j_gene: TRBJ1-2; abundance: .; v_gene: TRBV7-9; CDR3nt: TGTGCCAGCAGCTCAGATAAGGGCGCCTATGGCTACACCTTC; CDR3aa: CASSSDKGAYGYTF
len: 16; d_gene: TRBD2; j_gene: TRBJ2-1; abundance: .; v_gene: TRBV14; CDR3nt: TGTGCCAGCAGCCAAGAGGGGGGGGGGGCGGGAGGTGAGCAGTTCTTC; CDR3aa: CASSQEGGGAGGEQFF
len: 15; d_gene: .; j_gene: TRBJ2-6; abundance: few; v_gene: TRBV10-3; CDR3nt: TGTGCCATCAGTGAGGGGGGCTCTGGGGCCAACGTCCTGACTTTC; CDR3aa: CAISEGGSGANVLTF
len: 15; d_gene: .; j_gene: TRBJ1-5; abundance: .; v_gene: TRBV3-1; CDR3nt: TGTGCCAGCAGCCATAGCCTAAAGCCGGTAGCGCCCCAGCATTTT; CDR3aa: CASSHSLKPVAPQHF
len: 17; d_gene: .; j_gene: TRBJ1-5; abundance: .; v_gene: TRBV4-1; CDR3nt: TGCGCCAGCAGCCTTTCGGGGTTTGATAAGGTGAATCAGCCCCAGCATTTT; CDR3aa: CASSLSGFDKVNQPQHF
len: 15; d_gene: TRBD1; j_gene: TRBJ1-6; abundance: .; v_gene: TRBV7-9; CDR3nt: TGTGCCAGCAGCTTAGGGACAGGCCCCAATTCACCCCTCCACTTT; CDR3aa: CASSLGTGPNSPLHF
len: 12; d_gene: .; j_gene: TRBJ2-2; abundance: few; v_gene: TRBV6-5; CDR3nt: TGTGCCAGCAGTTACGGAGGGCGGGAGCTGTTTTTT; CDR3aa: CASSYGGRELFF
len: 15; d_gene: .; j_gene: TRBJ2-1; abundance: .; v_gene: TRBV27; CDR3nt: TGTGCCAGCAGTTCCCCCAGGGGCCCAAACAATGAGCAGTTCTTC; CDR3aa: CASSSPRGPNNEQFF
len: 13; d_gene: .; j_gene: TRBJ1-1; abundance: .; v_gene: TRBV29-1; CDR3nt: TGCAGCGTTGAAGGGAAGGGGAACACTGAAGCTTTCTTT; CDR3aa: CSVEGKGNTEAFF
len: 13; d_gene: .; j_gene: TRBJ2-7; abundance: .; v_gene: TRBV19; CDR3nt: TGTGCCAGTAGTATTTCCAGGTCCTACGAGCAGTACTTC; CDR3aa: CASSISRSYEQYF
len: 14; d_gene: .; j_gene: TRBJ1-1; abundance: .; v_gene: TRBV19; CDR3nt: TGTGCCAGTACCCCCCGGGGGGTGAACACTGAAGCTTTCTTT; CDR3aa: CASTPRGVNTEAFF
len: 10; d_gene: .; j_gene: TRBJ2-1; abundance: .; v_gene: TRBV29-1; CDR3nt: TGCAGCGCACTAGAGAATGAGCAGTTCTTC; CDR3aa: CSALENEQFF
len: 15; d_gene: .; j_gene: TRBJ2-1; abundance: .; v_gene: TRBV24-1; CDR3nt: TGTGCCACCAGTGACCGAGGGGGGCCCGACAATGAGCAGTTCTTC; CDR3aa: CATSDRGGPDNEQFF
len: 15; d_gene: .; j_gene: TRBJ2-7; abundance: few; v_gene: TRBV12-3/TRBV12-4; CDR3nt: TGTGCCAGCAGTTTAGGGGGGGGCGTGGTTTACGAGCAGTACTTC; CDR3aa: CASSLGGGVVYEQYF
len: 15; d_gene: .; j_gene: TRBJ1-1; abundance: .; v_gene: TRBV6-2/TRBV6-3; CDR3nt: TGTGCCAGCAGTTACTCACCAGCCCTGAACACTGAAGCTTTCTTT; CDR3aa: CASSYSPALNTEAFF
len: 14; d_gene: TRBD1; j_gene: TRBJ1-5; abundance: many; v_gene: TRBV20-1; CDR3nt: TGCAGTGCTACGACAGGGGGCATCAATCAGCCCCAGCATTTT; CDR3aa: CSATTGGINQPQHF
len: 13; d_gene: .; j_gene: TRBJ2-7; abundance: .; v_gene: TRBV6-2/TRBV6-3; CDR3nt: TGTGCCAGCAGTCATGCACTAGCAGGAGAGCAGTACTTC; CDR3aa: CASSHALAGEQYF
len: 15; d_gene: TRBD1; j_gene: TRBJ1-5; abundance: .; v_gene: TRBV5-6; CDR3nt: TGTGCCAGCAGCTTTTGGGGACAGTTCAATCAGCCCCAGCATTTT; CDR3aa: CASSFWGQFNQPQHF
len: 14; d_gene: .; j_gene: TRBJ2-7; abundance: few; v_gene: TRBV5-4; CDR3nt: TGTGCCAGCAGCTTGGCCAGGGAAGTCGACGAGCAGTACTTC; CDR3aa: CASSLAREVDEQYF
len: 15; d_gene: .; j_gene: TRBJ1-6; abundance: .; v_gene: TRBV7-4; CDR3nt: TGTGCCAGCAGCTTACAGGGAACTTGGAGTTCACCCCTCCACTTT; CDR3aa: CASSLQGTWSSPLHF
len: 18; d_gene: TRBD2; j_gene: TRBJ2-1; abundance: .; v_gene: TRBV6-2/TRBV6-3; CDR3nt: TGTGCCAGCAGTTACTCGCAACTTCTAGCGGGGGGCATGGATGAGCAGTTCTTC; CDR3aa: CASSYSQLLAGGMDEQFF
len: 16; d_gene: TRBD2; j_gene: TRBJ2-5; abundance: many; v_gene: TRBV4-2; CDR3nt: TGTGCCAGCAGCCAAGAGCCTAGCGGGGGGGCAGAGACCCAGTACTTC; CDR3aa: CASSQEPSGGAETQYF
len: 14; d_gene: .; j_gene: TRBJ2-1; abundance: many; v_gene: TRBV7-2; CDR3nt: TGTGCCAGCAGCTTAGGGGTTTTGGGCAATGAGCAGTTCTTC; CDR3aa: CASSLGVLGNEQFF
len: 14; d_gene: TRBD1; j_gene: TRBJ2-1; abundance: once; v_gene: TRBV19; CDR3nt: TGTGCCAGTAGTAGAGGACAGGGGAACGGTGAGCAGTTCTTC; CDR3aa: CASSRGQGNGEQFF
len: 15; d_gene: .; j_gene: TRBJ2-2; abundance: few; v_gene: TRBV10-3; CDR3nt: TGTGCCTATCAGCCCGGGTCAACGAACACCGGGGAGCTGTTTTTT; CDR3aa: CAYQPGSTNTGELFF
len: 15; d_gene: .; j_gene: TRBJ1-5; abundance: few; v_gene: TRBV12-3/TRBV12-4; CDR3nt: TGTGCCAGCAGTTTATGGGTAGGGCAGGATCAGCCCCAGCATTTT; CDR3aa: CASSLWVGQDQPQHF